This entry concerns a single T cell receptor beta chain. Antigen: not known. The sample originates from a study of blood T cells in healthy people across ages. Study-level results: Aged donors had fewer naive CD4+ cells and lower diversity than long-lived donors.

The V gene's germline CDR1 is MDHEN and CDR2 SYDVKM. V dropped 3 bases and J dropped 8 bases, with 5 bases sitting between them. This CDR3 is built from 11 residues. The use of a sample-barcoded 5' primer and a J-beta primer mix characterized a second PCR of about 7 to 12 cycles. TCRdb passed the 5' RACE reads through MiXCR, listing each CDR3 protein once. The table lists 800,000 to 900,000 distinct CDR3 sequences, less than 80% of them singletons. Caucasian individuals from Russia who were healthy and aged roughly 6 to 95 acted as donors. This sequence joins TRBV28 and TRBJ1-5; D unclear. The receptor was isolated from a man aged 25 to 45 in good health. Sequencing was carried out using blood. The CDR3 here is CASSLTEPQHF. CDR3 nucleotide sequence: TGTGCCAGCAGTTTGACCGAGCCCCAGCATTTT.